This record covers a single T cell receptor (beta chain). Time point of the sample: peripheral blood 6 weeks after treatment start. In germline, CDR1 is GTSNPN, CDR2 SVGIG (reference sequence). The CDR3 has 14 residues. The V gene lost 0 bases and the J gene lost 1 base, with 7 bases spanning the gap. TCRdb's table, derived via immunoSEQ multiplex PCR, lists solely in-frame clones and lacks some. Of over 70,000 clones detected, 83% appear once; the ten largest clones hold around 7.7%. The data derive from a study of PD-L1 blockade in urothelial cancer. The sequence came from a man in his 70s with urothelial cancer. The chain carries TRBV30 and TRBJ1-3, with D perhaps TRBD1 (6 bases). Sequences were derived from PBMCs, sampled around atezolizumab (anti-PD-L1) treatment. The CDR3 sequence is CAWSVGQSGNTIYF. CDR3 nucleotide sequence: TGTGCCTGGAGTGTAGGACAGTCTGGAAACACCATATATTTT.